These 14 T cell receptor beta chains originate from one sample sequenced in a study of identical twins. MiXCR, run by TCRdb on the 5' RACE reads, gives a single entry per CDR3 protein. Of fewer than 250,000 distinct CDR3 sequences listed, more than 15% are singletons. The same data also went into a second study, on T cells expressing NK-cell markers.

The material sequenced was CD8+ T cells sorted from blood. The receptors derive from a woman in her late teens or twenties in good health.

This clonotype was found a few times. The CDR3 DNA reads TGCAGTGCTATATCAGCCGCCTACAATGAGCAGTTCTTC. This gives the protein CSAISAAYNEQFF. The rearrangement uses TRBV20-1 and TRBJ2-1, with D uncertain. The CDR3 is 13 amino acids. Trimming shortened V by 4 bases and J by 2 bases, and 9 bases separated the two germline ends. Per germline, CDR1 DFQATT and CDR2 SNEGSKA (reference sequence).

The chain combines TRBV6-1 with TRBJ2-5; D perhaps matches TRBD2 (5 bases). In germline, CDR1 is MNHNS, CDR2 SASEGT. The CDR3 runs to 14 residues. V lost 6 bases and J lost 2, with 13 bases in between. DNA of the CDR3: TGTGCCAGCAGAGAGGGCCCCACTCAAGAGACCCAGTACTTC. Encoded protein: CASREGPTQETQYF.

The J gene is TRBJ2-3, the V gene TRBV9; TRBD1 is a possible D gene (5 bases). Trimming shortened V by 7 bases and J by 2 bases, and 11 bases separated the two germline ends. Germline V gene data show CDR1 as SGDLS and CDR2 as YYNGEE. This CDR3 is 13 amino acids long. The DNA for the CDR3 is TGTGCCAGCGGTGGCGGACACACAGATACGCAGTATTTT. This translates into CASGGGHTDTQYF.

This chain joins TRBV6-1 and TRBJ2-1; the match to TRBD2 covers 8 bases. V was pared by 5 bases and J by 4 bases, with 10 bases of the junction left unmatched. Germline V gives CDR1 MNHNS, CDR2 SASEGT. The CDR3 spans 16 residues. CDR3 amino acids: CASSTAPGLEYNEQFF. The CDR3, as DNA: TGTGCCAGCAGTACCGCGCCGGGACTAGAATACAATGAGCAGTTCTTC.

In its sample, this clonotype was seen many times. J is TRBJ2-5 and V is TRBV12-3 or TRBV12-4, with TRBD2 matching over 12 bases. The junction had 4 bases not matched to a gene; V was cut back by 1 base and J by 10 bases. The CDR3 loop spans 14 amino acids. The DNA for the CDR3 is TGTGCCAGCAGTTTAGGGAGACTAGCGGGGGACCAGTACTTC. Translating it yields CASSLGRLAGDQYF.

This clonotype was observed a handful of times. The rearrangement links TRBV6-1 to TRBJ2-2, with unresolved D. Germline CDR1 and CDR2: MNHNS and SASEGT. This CDR3 has 16 amino acids. The V end was cut by 5 bases, the J end by 1 base, with 14 bases between. CDR3 amino acids: CASSHPGHENTGELFF. Written as DNA, the CDR3 is TGTGCCAGCAGTCATCCTGGGCACGAGAACACCGGGGAGCTGTTTTTT.

This clonotype was counted only a few times. The J gene is TRBJ1-2, the V gene TRBV11-2; TRBD1 matches at 8 bases. The V and J ends lost 5 bases and 3 bases, in that order; junction bases with no gene match: 11. Germline CDR1 SGHAT, CDR2 FQNNGV. This CDR3 is built from 16 residues. The chain's CDR3 is CASSREQGGGYYGYTF. In DNA, the CDR3 is TGTGCCAGCAGCCGTGAACAGGGGGGGGGATACTATGGCTACACCTTC. The full variable domain, rest sourced from reference TRBV11-2 and TRBJ1-2, is EAGVAQSPRYKIIEKRQSVAFWCNPISGHATLYWYQQILGQGPKLLIQFQNNGVVDDSQLPKDRFSAERLKGVDSTLKIQPAKLEDSAVYLCASSREQGGGYYGYTFGSGTRLTVV.

This clonotype has more than one count but fewer than ten. The chain links TRBV13 to TRBJ1-2, with D possibly TRBD1 on 5 matching bases. V was pared by 5 bases and J by 2 bases, with 15 bases between. Germline V CDR1 and CDR2: PRHDT, FYEKMQ (reference sequence). The CDR3 consists of 15 residues. The CDR3 coding sequence is TGTGCCAGCAGCACGGAGACAGTTCACAACTATGGCTACACCTTC. Translation gives CASSTETVHNYGYTF.

This sequence joins TRBV6-2 or TRBV6-3 and TRBJ2-1; no definite D call. Deletions cut 0 bases from V and 3 bases from J, with 6 bases between. CDR3 length: 14 residues. Germline values: CDR1 MNHEY, CDR2 SVGEGT. The DNA of the CDR3 is TGTGCCAGCAGTTACTCAGACGACTACAATGAGCAGTTCTTC. It yields the protein CASSYSDDYNEQFF.

The chain carries TRBV12-3 or TRBV12-4 and TRBJ1-3; TRBD1 aligns across 9 bases. The junction had 10 bases not matched to a gene; V was cut back by 6 bases and J by 7 bases. This CDR3 is built from 15 residues. The CDR3: CASSKRTGVENTIYF. CDR3 DNA sequence: TGTGCCAGCAGCAAACGGACAGGGGTGGAGAACACCATATATTTT.

The gene calls are TRBV7-2 and TRBJ2-5; a possible D gene is TRBD2 (5 bases). Germline CDR1 and CDR2: SGHTA and FQGNSA. V lost 0 bases to trimming and J lost 4 bases, with 18 bases between them. The CDR3 covers 17 residues. The CDR3 region is CASSLAALGLFGETQYF. CDR3 DNA: TGTGCCAGCAGCTTAGCGGCACTAGGGTTATTTGGAGAGACCCAGTACTTC. The variable domain in full, with the rest retrieved from reference TRBV7-2 and TRBJ2-5, is GAGVSQSPSNKVTEKGKDVELRCDPISGHTALYWYRQSLGQGLEFLIYFQGNSAPDKSGLPSDRFSAERTGGSVSTLTIQRTQQEDSAVYLCASSLAALGLFGETQYFGPGTRLLVL.

The genes are TRBV27 and TRBJ2-5; TRBD2 aligns across 11 bases. CDR1 and CDR2 (germline): MNHEY, SMNVEV (reference sequence). The ends lost 7 bases at V and 3 bases at J; junction bases unmatched: 1. CDR3 length: 13 residues. CDR3: CASMGLAEETQYF. CDR3 nucleotide sequence: TGTGCCAGCATGGGACTAGCGGAAGAGACCCAGTACTTC.

This clonotype has only a few counts. DNA for the CDR3: TGTGCCAGCAGCTTTGCATCGGGGGTCTCGCATGGCTACACCTTC. Encoded protein: CASSFASGVSHGYTF. V and J are TRBV7-9 and TRBJ1-2; a possible D gene is TRBD1 (5 bases). Per germline, CDR1 SEHNR and CDR2 FQNEAQ (reference sequence). This CDR3 comprises 15 residues. V lost 3 bases and J 6 bases, leaving 17 bases between the germline ends.

Written as DNA, the CDR3 is TGTGCCAGCAGCCACTCCCCCGGGACTCGGGAGGGCACCGGGGAGCTGTTTTTT. This sequence encodes CASSHSPGTREGTGELFF. The gene calls are TRBV3-1 and TRBJ2-2; 8 nucleotides match TRBD2. The V gene's germline CDR1 is LGHDT and CDR2 YNNKEL (reference sequence). The CDR3 is 18 amino acids. J gave up 4 bases and V 3 bases, and 13 bases lay outside the gene matches.